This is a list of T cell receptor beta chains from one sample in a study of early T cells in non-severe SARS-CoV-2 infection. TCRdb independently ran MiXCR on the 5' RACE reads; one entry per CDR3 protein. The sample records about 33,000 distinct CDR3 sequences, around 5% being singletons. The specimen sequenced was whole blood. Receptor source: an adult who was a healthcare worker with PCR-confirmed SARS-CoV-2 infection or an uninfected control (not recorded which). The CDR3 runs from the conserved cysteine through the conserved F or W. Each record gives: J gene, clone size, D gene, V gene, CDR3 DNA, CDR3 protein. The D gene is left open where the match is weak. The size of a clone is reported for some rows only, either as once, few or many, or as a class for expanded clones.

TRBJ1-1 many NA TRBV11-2 TGTGCCAGCAGCTTAGGAGTTGATGAAGCTTTCTTT CASSLGVDEAFF
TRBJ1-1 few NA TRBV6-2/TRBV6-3 TGTGCCAGCAGGAATGCCGTTGGGGGCACGGGTGAAGCTTTCTTT CASRNAVGGTGEAFF
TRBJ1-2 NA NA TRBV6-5 TGTGCCAGCAGTTTACAATCCGGGACAACTACTAACTATGGCTACACCTTC CASSLQSGTTTNYGYTF
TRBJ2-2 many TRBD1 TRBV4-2 TGTGCCAGCAGCCATGGACAGGGCGGCACCGGGGAGCTGTTTTTT CASSHGQGGTGELFF
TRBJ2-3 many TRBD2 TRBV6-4 TGTGCCAGCAGTCCTAGCGGGGGCACAGATACGCAGTATTTT CASSPSGGTDTQYF
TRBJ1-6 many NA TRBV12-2 TGTGCAAGTCGCTTAGGGGAGGAGGACGAAGATTCACCCCTCCACTTT CASRLGEEDEDSPLHF
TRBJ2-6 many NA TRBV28 TGTGCCAGCAGTACCGGGCGGAGGGGGCTTGGGGCCAACGTCCTGACTTTC CASSTGRRGLGANVLTF
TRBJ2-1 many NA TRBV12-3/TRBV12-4 TGTGCCAGCAGTGCGACCTCGGGGCCGGCGAATGAGCAGTTCTTC CASSATSGPANEQFF
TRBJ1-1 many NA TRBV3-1 TGTGCCAGCAGCCCCTTCCACGCCGGGACGGGGAACACTGAAGCTTTCTTT CASSPFHAGTGNTEAFF
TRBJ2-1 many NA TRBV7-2 TGTGCCAGCAGCTCCGGGGGTATGACCTCCTACAATGAGCAGTTCTTC CASSSGGMTSYNEQFF
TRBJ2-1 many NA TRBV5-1 TGCGCCAGCAGCTTGGCTGAGGGGGTAAATGGACAGAATGAGCAGTTCTTC CASSLAEGVNGQNEQFF
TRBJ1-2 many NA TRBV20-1 TGCAGTGCTAGAGATGAGGTAAAACCCAACTATGGCTACACCTTC CSARDEVKPNYGYTF
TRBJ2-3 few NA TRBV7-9 TGTGCCAGCAGCTATCCCGGGACACGCCAGTATTTT CASSYPGTRQYF
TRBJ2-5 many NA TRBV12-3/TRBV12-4 TGTGCCAGTACTGTGGCGGGGAGAGAGACCCAGTACTTC CASTVAGRETQYF
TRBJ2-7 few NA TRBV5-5 TGTGCCAGCATTTCCCTGACAGGCCGTTCCTACGAGCAGTACTTC CASISLTGRSYEQYF
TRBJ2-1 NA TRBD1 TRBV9 TGTGCCAGCGGCAACCGGGACAGTTACAATGAGCAGTTCTTC CASGNRDSYNEQFF
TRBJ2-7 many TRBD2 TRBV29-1 TGCAGCGTTGAGTCCAGGGCAGAATCTAGCGGGGGATTGTACGAGCAGTACTTC CSVESRAESSGGLYEQYF
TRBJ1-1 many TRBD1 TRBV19 TGTGCCAGTAGTATCGGGACAGACACTGAAGCTTTCTTT CASSIGTDTEAFF
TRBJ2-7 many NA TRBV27 TGTGCCAGCAGTTTATCGAAGGGTCGGGACGAGCAGTACTTC CASSLSKGRDEQYF
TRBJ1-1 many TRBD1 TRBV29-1 TGCAGCGTTGGGACAGGGGAGACTGAAGCTTTCTTT CSVGTGETEAFF
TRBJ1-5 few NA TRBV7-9 TGTGCCAGCAGCTCGGGAAGCAACAATCAGCCCCAGCATTTT CASSSGSNNQPQHF
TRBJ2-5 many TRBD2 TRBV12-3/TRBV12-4 TGTGCCAGCAGTTGGGGACTAGCGATAGGAGAGACCCAGTACTTC CASSWGLAIGETQYF
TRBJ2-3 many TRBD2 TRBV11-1 TGTGCCGGATCGGCAGAGCGGGGAGATACGCAGTATTTT CAGSAERGDTQYF
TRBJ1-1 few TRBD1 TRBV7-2 TGTGCCAGCAGGGGGACAGGGGGTGCAAACACTGAAGCTTTCTTT CASRGTGGANTEAFF
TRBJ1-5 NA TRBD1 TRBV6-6 TGTGCCAGCAGGACAGGGTACCGTCAGCCCCAGCATTTT CASRTGYRQPQHF
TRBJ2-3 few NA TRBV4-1 TGCGCCAGCAGCCAAGACGGGGGTGGCACAGATACGCAGTATTTT CASSQDGGGTDTQYF
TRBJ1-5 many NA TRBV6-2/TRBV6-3 TGTGCCAGCAGCGTGGCAACTCATAGCAATCAGCCCCAGCATTTT CASSVATHSNQPQHF
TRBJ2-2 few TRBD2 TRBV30 TGTGCCTGGAGTCGAGTAATGGCGGGGGGCCCATCGGGCACCGGGGAGCTGTTTTTT CAWSRVMAGGPSGTGELFF
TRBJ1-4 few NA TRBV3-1 TGTGCCAGCAGCCAAACATATAATGATGGACTGTTTTTT CASSQTYNDGLFF
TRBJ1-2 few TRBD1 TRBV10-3 TGTGCCATCACAAGGGGGCAGGGGTTTCACTATGGCTACACCTTC CAITRGQGFHYGYTF
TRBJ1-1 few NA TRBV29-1 TGCAGCGGTCGACGCAGGGGTCGGGAGGCTTTCTTT CSGRRRGREAFF
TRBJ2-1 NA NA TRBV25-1 TGTGCCACCCGGGCAGAAGGCTCGGGTGAGCAGTTCTTC CATRAEGSGEQFF
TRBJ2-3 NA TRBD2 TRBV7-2 TGTGCCAGCAGCTATACTAGCGGGGCTAGCACAGATACGCAGTATTTT CASSYTSGASTDTQYF
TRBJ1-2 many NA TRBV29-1 TGCAGCGTTGACGGCGGCTCTCCTAACTATGGCTACACCTTC CSVDGGSPNYGYTF